This record looks at one T cell receptor beta chain sequence and its context. Antigen specificity is unknown. This sample stems from a study of metastatic and nonmetastatic thyroid tumors. Study in general: Patients with malignant and benign thyroid disease provided blood and tumor or nodule tissue, whose repertoires were compared. Study-wide findings and caveats: Versus benign nodules, malignant thyroid tumors reportedly had significantly higher TCR beta diversity, in blood and tumor.

Treatment of any kind had been given to no patient before thyroid surgery. Germline V CDR1 and CDR2: SEHNR, FQNEAQ (reference sequence). With 2 bases removed from V and 6 bases from J, the gap between germline ends came to 4 bases. This CDR3 comprises 12 residues. TCRdb reanalyzed the PCR reads with MiXCR. The sample lists 50,000 or so clones, approximately 26% occurring once. This receptor was identified in a male donor with papillary thyroid cancer or a benign thyroid nodule (not recorded which). Some clones in this sample may be carry-over from other donors' samples. V gene TRBV7-9 combines with J gene TRBJ2-2; D is undetermined. Sequences were obtained from blood. CDR3 region: CASSLTAGELFF. CDR3 nucleotides: TGTGCCAGCAGCTTAACGGCCGGGGAGCTGTTTTTT.